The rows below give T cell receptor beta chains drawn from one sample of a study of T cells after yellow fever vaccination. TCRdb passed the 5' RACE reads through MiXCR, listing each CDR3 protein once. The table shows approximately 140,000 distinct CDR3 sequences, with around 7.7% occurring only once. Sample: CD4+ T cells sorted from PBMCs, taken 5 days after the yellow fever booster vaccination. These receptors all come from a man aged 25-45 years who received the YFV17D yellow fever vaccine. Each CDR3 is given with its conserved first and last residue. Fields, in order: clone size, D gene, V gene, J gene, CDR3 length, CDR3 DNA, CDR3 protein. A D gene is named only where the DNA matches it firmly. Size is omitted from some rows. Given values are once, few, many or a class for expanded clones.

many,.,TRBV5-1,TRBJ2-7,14,TGCGCCAGCAGCCAACTACTGAATAGTTACGAGCAGTACTTC,CASSQLLNSYEQYF
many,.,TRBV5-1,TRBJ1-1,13,TGCGCCAGCAGCCCCTCCTTGGGCACTGAAGCTTTCTTT,CASSPSLGTEAFF
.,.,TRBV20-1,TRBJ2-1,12,TGCAGTGCTAGCGGTTGGCCGGGTGAGCAGTTCTTC,CSASGWPGEQFF
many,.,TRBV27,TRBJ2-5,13,TGTGCCAGCAGGACAGTTTACCAAGAGACCCAGTACTTC,CASRTVYQETQYF
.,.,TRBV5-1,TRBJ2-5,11,TGCGCCAGCAGCGGAAAAGAGACCCAGTACTTC,CASSGKETQYF
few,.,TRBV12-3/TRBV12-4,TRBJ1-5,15,TGTGCCAGCACCCCGGGGACTCCTAGCAATCAGCCCCAGCATTTT,CASTPGTPSNQPQHF
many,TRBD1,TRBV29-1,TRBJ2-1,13,TGCAGCGTTGAGGGACAGGGTGACAATGAGCAGTTCTTC,CSVEGQGDNEQFF
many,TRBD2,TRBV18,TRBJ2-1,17,TGTGCCAGCTCACCCGCCCCCGGTGGGGGAGCGGGAGGAGAGCAGTTCTTC,CASSPAPGGGAGGEQFF
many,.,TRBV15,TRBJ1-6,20,TGTGCCACCAGCAGAGATAGAATACAGACAAGACAGCCCGATAATTCACCCCTCCACTTT,CATSRDRIQTRQPDNSPLHF
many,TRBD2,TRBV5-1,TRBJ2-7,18,TGCGCCAGCAGCTTGGCCTTCAACGGCGGGAGCACCTCCTACGAGCAGTACTTC,CASSLAFNGGSTSYEQYF
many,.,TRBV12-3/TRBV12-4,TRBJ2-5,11,TGTGCCAGCAGCTTACTGGAGACCCAGTACTTC,CASSLLETQYF
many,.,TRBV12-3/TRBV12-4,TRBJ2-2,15,TGTGCCAGTTCAGTTACACCGGGGGTCCCCGGGGAGCTGTTTTTT,CASSVTPGVPGELFF
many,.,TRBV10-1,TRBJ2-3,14,TGCGCCAGCAGTGCACAGGGATTCGGAGATACGCAGTATTTT,CASSAQGFGDTQYF
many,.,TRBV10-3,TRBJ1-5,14,TGTGCCATCAGTGCTTCAGGAAAAAATCAGCCCCAGCATTTT,CAISASGKNQPQHF
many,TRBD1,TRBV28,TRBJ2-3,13,TGTGCCAGCAGAGGACAGGGGGCAGATACGCAGTATTTT,CASRGQGADTQYF
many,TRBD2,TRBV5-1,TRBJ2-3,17,TGCGCCAGCAGCTCGGACCCCGGCGGGAGAAGCACAGATACGCAGTATTTT,CASSSDPGGRSTDTQYF
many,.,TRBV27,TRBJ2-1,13,TGTGCCAGCACACAGGGATTTCAGGGTGAGCAGTTCTTC,CASTQGFQGEQFF
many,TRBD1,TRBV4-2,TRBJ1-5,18,TGTGCCAGCAGCCAGGCTTATGTCCGACAGGGCCGCAATCAGCCCCAGCATTTT,CASSQAYVRQGRNQPQHF
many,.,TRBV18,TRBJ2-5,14,TGTGCCAGCTCACCACCGATGGCCTCTGAGACCCAGTACTTC,CASSPPMASETQYF
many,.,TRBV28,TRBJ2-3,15,TGTGCCAGCAGTCCGCGGACAGCTGGGGATGATACGCAGTATTTT,CASSPRTAGDDTQYF
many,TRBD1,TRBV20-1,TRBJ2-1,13,TGCAGTGCTAGAAGGGACAGGGGGGATGAGCAGTTCTTC,CSARRDRGDEQFF
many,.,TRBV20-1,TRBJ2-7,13,TGCAGTGCTAGACGGACCTACAGGGACGAGCAGTACTTC,CSARRTYRDEQYF
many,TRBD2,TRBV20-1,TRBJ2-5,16,TGCAGTGCTAGAGATAACCGAGCGGGAGGAGGGGAGACCCAGTACTTC,CSARDNRAGGGETQYF
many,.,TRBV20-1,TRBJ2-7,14,TGCAGTGCCGTACCAGGGGTTTTTTCCTACGAGCAGTACTTC,CSAVPGVFSYEQYF
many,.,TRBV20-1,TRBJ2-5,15,TGCAGTGCTAGAGATACGGTAGCGGTACAAGAGACCCAGTACTTC,CSARDTVAVQETQYF
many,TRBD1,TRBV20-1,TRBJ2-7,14,TGCAGTGCCACATTGGACAGGGCGGTTAGGGAGCAGTACTTC,CSATLDRAVREQYF
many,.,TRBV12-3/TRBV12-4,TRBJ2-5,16,TGTGCCAGCAGTTTAGCTTACGGGACTGGCAAAGAGACCCAGTACTTC,CASSLAYGTGKETQYF
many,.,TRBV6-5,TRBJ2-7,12,TGTGCCAGCAGTACGGGGAATTACGAGCAGTACTTC,CASSTGNYEQYF
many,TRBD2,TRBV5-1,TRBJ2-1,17,TGCGCCAGCAGCTTTCGGGGACTAGCGGGAGGCTACAATGAGCAGTTCTTC,CASSFRGLAGGYNEQFF
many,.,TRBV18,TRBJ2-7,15,TGTGCCAGCTCACCACCTTCGAGCGGAGGGTACGAGCAGTACTTC,CASSPPSSGGYEQYF
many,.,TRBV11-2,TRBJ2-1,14,TGTGCCAGCAGCGGTCGGGTCTACACCAATGAGCAGTTCTTC,CASSGRVYTNEQFF
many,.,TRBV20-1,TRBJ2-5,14,TGCAGTGCTAGTCGAGGGCAGCAGCGGGAGACCCAGTACTTC,CSASRGQQRETQYF
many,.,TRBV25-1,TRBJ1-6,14,TGTGCCAGCAGTGAAATGGGAGGGAATTCACCCCTCCACTTT,CASSEMGGNSPLHF
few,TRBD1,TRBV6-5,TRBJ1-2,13,TGTGCCAGCAGTTATCGGGACAGGAGTGGCTACACCTTC,CASSYRDRSGYTF
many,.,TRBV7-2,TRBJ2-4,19,TGTGCCAGCAGCCATATGGTTAGGGACACAGTTTTCCACAAAAACATTCAGTACTTC,CASSHMVRDTVFHKNIQYF
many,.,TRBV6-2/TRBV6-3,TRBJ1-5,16,TGTGCCAGCAGTCAAAGCCGGGTCTGGCGCAATCAGCCCCAGCATTTT,CASSQSRVWRNQPQHF
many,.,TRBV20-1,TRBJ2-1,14,TGCAGTGCTTCGAAGGAGAGCTCCTACAATGAGCAGTTCTTC,CSASKESSYNEQFF
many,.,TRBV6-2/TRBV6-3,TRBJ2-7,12,TGTGCCAGCAGTTACTTTGGGGACGAGCAGTACTTC,CASSYFGDEQYF
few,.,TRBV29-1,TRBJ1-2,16,TGCAGCGTTGATTCCACCCCCGGTCAGGGAAACTATGGCTACACCTTC,CSVDSTPGQGNYGYTF
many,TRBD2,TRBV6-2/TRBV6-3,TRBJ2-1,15,TGTGCCAGCAGTCGCGGTCGGGAGGGCTACAATGAGCAGTTCTTC,CASSRGREGYNEQFF
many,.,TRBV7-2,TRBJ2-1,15,TGTGCCAGCAGCTTCCTGGGGGAGAGGTGGAATGAGCAGTTCTTC,CASSFLGERWNEQFF
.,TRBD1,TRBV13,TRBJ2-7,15,TGTGCCAGCAGCTCCTCGGGACAGAAAAATTACGAGCAGTACTTC,CASSSSGQKNYEQYF
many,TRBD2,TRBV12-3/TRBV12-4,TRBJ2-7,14,TGTGCCAGCAGCTTAGCGGGAGGGCGGCACGAGCAGTACTTC,CASSLAGGRHEQYF
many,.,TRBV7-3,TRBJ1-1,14,TGTGCCAGCAGCTTAAGGCCCGCCGGAACTGAAGCTTTCTTT,CASSLRPAGTEAFF
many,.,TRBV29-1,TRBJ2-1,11,TGCAGCTCCCAAGTTGTAAGTGAGCAGTTCTTC,CSSQVVSEQFF
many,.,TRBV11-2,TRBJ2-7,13,TGTGCCAGCAGCTTAGCTGCAGAAGGCGAGCAGTACTTC,CASSLAAEGEQYF
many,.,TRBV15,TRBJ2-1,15,TGTGCCACCAGCAGGGGTCCTGTGGGGGTGGGTGAGCAGTTCTTC,CATSRGPVGVGEQFF